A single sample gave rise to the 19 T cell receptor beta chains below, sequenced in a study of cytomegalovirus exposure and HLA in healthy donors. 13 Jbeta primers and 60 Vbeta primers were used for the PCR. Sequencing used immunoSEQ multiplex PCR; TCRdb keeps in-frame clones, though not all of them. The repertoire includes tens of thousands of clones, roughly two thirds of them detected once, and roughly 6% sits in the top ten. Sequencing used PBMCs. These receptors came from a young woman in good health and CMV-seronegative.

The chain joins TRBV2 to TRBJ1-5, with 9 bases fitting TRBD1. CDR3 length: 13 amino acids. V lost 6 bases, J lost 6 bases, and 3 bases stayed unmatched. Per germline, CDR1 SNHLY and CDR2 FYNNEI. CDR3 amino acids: CASSLTGGQPQHF. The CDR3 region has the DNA TGTGCCAGCAGCTTGACAGGGGGTCAGCCCCAGCATTTT.

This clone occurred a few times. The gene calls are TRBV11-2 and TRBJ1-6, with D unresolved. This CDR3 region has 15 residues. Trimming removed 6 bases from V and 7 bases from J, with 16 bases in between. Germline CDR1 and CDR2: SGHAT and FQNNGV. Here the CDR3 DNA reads TGTGCCAGCAGTCTCCGGGTCAGAGGGAATTCACCCCTCCACTTT. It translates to CASSLRVRGNSPLHF. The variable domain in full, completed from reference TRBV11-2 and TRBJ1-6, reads EAGVAQSPRYKIIEKRQSVAFWCNPISGHATLYWYQQILGQGPKLLIQFQNNGVVDDSQLPKDRFSAERLKGVDSTLKIQPAKLEDSAVYLCASSLRVRGNSPLHFGNGTRLTVT.

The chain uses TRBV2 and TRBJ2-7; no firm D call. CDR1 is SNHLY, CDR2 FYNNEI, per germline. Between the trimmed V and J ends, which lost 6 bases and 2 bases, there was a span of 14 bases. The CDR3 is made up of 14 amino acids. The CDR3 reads CASSLALSAYEQYF. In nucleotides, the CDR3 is TGTGCCAGCAGCCTCGCCCTGAGTGCCTACGAGCAGTACTTC. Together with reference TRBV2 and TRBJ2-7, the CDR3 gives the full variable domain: EPEVTQTPSHQVTQMGQEVILRCVPISNHLYFYWYRQILGQKVEFLVSFYNNEISEKSEIFDDQFSVERPDGSNFTLKIRSTKLEDSAMYFCASSLALSAYEQYFGPGTRLTVT.

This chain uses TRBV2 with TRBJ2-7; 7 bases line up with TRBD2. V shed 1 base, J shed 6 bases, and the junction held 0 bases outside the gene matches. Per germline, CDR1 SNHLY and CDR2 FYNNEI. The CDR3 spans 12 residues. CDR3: CASSEGEGEQYF. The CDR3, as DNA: TGTGCCAGCAGTGAAGGGGAGGGCGAGCAGTACTTC. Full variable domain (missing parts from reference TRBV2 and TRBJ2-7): EPEVTQTPSHQVTQMGQEVILRCVPISNHLYFYWYRQILGQKVEFLVSFYNNEISEKSEIFDDQFSVERPDGSNFTLKIRSTKLEDSAMYFCASSEGEGEQYFGPGTRLTVT.

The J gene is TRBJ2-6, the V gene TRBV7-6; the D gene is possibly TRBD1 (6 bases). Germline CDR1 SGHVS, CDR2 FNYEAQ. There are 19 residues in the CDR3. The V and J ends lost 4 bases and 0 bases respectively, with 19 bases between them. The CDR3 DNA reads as TGTGCCAGCAGCTATCAAAGGAACAGGGCCTTCTCTGGGGCCAACGTCCTGACTTTC. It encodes CASSYQRNRAFSGANVLTF.

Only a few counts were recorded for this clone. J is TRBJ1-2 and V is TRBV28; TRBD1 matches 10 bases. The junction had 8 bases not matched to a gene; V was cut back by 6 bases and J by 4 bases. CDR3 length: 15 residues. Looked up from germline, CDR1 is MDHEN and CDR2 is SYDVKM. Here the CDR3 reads CASRTAGTGAYGYTF. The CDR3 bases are TGTGCCAGCAGAACCGCCGGGACAGGGGCCTATGGCTACACCTTC.

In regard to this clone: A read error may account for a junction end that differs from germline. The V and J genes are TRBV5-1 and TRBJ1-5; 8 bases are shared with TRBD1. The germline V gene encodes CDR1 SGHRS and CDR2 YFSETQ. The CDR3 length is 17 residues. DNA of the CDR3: TGCGCCAGCAGCCCTGGACAGGGAGGTGCAAGCAATCAGCCCCGGCATTTT. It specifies CASSPGQGGASNQPRHF. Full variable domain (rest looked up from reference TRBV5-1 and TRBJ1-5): KAGVTQTPRYLIKTRGQQVTLSCSPISGHRSVSWYQQTPGQGLQFLFEYFSETQRNKGNFPGRFSGRQFSNSRSEMNVSTLELGDSALYLCASSPGQGGASNQPRHFGDGTRLSIL.

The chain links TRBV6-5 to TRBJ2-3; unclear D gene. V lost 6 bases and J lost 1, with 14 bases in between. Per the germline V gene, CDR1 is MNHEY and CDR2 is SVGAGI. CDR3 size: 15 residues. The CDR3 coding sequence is TGTGCCAGCAGCCCCAGTGTTAGCCGCACAGATACGCAGTATTTT. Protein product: CASSPSVSRTDTQYF.

This CDR3 is CASSLGGTGTEAFF. In DNA form, the CDR3 reads TGTGCCAGCAGCCTGGGAGGAACGGGCACTGAAGCTTTCTTT. The V and J genes are TRBV2 and TRBJ1-1, with no clear D. V was clipped by 6 bases and J by 4 bases, with 15 bases between them. Germline V gene data show CDR1 as SNHLY and CDR2 as FYNNEI. The length of the CDR3 is 14 residues.

The CDR3 nucleotides are TGTGCCTTCAGACAGGGCAACTTTTACGAGCAGTACTTC. It specifies CAFRQGNFYEQYF. This sequence joins TRBV25-1 and TRBJ2-7; 7 bases map to TRBD1. Germline-derived CDR1 and CDR2 are MGHDK and SYGVNS. J was trimmed by 4 bases and V by 11 bases; bases with no gene match: 11. The CDR3 spans 13 residues.

Written as DNA, the CDR3 is TGTGCCAGCAGCCTAGAGGCGATACAGGGAAACACCATATATTTT. This encodes CASSLEAIQGNTIYF. J is TRBJ1-3 and V is TRBV7-9; no definite D call. V lost 5 bases to trimming and J lost 4 bases, with 15 bases between them. Per germline, CDR1 SEHNR and CDR2 FQNEAQ (reference sequence). The CDR3 has 15 residues.

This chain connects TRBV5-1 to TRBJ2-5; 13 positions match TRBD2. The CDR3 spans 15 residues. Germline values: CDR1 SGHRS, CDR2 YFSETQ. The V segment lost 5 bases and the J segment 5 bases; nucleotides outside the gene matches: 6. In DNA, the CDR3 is TGCGCCAGCAGTTCCGGACTAGCGGGGGTCGAGACCCAGTACTTC. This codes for CASSSGLAGVETQYF. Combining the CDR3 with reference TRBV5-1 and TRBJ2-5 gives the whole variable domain KAGVTQTPRYLIKTRGQQVTLSCSPISGHRSVSWYQQTPGQGLQFLFEYFSETQRNKGNFPGRFSGRQFSNSRSEMNVSTLELGDSALYLCASSSGLAGVETQYFGPGTRLLVL.

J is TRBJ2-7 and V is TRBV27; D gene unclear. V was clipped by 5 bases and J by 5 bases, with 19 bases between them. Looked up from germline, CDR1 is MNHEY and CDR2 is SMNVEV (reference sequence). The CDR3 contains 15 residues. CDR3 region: CASSLHAAYTDEQYF. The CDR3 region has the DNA TGTGCCAGCAGTCTCCACGCGGCCTATACGGACGAGCAGTACTTC.

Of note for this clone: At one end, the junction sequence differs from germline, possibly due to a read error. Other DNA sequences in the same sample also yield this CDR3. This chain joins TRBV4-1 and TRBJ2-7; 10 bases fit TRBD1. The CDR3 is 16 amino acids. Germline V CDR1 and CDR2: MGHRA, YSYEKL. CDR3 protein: CASSHSPGQGSYEQYF. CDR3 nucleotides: TGCGCCAGTAGCCATAGCCCGGGACAGGGGTCCTACGAGCAGTACTTC.

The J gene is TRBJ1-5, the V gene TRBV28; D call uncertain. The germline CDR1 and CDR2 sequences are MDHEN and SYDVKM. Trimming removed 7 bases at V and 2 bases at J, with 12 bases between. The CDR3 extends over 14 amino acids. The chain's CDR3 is CASISSYGNQPQHF. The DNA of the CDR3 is TGTGCCAGCATATCGTCGTATGGCAATCAGCCCCAGCATTTT.

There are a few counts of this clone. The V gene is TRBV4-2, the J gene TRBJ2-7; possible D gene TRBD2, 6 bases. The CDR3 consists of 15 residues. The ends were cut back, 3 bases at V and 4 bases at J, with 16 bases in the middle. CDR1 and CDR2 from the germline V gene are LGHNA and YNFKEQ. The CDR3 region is CASSQEAGLGYEQYF. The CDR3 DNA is TGTGCCAGCAGCCAGGAAGCGGGCCTCGGGTACGAGCAGTACTTC.

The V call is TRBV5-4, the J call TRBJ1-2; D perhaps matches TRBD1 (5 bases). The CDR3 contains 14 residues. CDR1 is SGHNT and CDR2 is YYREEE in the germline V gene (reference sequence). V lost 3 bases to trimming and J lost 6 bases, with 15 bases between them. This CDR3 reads CASSSLTVYDGYTF. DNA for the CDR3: TGTGCCAGCAGCTCGTTGACAGTGTACGATGGCTACACCTTC.

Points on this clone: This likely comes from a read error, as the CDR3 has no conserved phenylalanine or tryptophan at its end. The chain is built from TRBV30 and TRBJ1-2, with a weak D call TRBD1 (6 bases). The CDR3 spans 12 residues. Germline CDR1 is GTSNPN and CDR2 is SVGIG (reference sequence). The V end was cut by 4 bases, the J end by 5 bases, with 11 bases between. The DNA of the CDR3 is TGTGCCTGGATGAGGGGGGGTTATGGCTACACCCTC. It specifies CAWMRGGYGYTL.

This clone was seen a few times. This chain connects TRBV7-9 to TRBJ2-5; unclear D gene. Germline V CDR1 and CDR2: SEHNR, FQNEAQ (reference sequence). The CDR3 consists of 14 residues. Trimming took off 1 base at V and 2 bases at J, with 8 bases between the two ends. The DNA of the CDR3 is TGTGCCAGCAGCTTAGTGGCACAACAAGAGACCCAGTACTTC. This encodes CASSLVAQQETQYF.